Following are 21 T cell receptor beta chains from one sample sequenced in a study of T-cell reconstitution after alpha-beta-depleted transplantation in children. Unique molecular identifiers were incorporated when the TCRbeta library was constructed. TCRdb re-derived calls from the PCR reads in MiXCR, one entry per CDR3 protein. The repertoire holds hundreds of thousands of distinct CDR3 sequences, with roughly a tenth as singletons. The sample consisted of PBMCs from the stem cell graft donor, taken from the stem cell graft. These receptors were collected from a human donor who donated a stem cell graft to a child with acute myeloid leukemia.

The CDR3 coding sequence is TGTGCCAGCAGCTTGCAACGACTAGCGGGAGGCTACGAGCAGTACTTC. Its protein product is CASSLQRLAGGYEQYF. The chain has TRBV7-9 and TRBJ2-7, with TRBD2 matching 13 bases. J lost 3 bases, V lost 3 bases, and 5 bases had no gene match. The CDR3 is 16 amino acids. CDR1 and CDR2 from the germline V gene are SEHNR and FQNEAQ (reference sequence). Looking up the rest from reference TRBV7-9 and TRBJ2-7 gives the full variable domain: DTGVSQNPRHKITKRGQNVTFRCDPISEHNRLYWYRQTLGQGPEFLTYFQNEAQLEKSRLLSDRFSAERPKGSFSTLEIQRTEQGDSAMYLCASSLQRLAGGYEQYFGPGTRLTVT.

Concerning this clonotype itself: Its ends do not fully match the called genes, so a read error is possible. The chain recombines TRBV24-1 with TRBJ2-1; either TRBD1 or TRBD2 may fit D (5 bases each). Germline assignment: CDR1 KGHDR and CDR2 SFDVKD. The CDR3 is 15 residues long. CDR3 region: CATSDTGAVYNQQFF. DNA for the CDR3: TGTGCCACCAGTGATACCGGGGCGGTATACAATCAGCAGTTCTTC.

This clonotype was detected many times. The chain is built from TRBV27 and TRBJ2-5; 12 positions match TRBD2. The CDR3 extends over 13 amino acids. The V and J ends lost 9 bases and 4 bases, in that order; junction bases with no gene match: 3. From germline, CDR1 is MNHEY and CDR2 SMNVEV (reference sequence). CDR3 nucleotide sequence: TGTGCCAGTTCGGGACTAGCGGGAGAGACCCAGTACTTC. Protein product: CASSGLAGETQYF.

This clonotype was detected only once. V and J are TRBV29-1 and TRBJ1-1, with no clear D. The germline gives CDR1 SQVTM, CDR2 ANQGSEA. V was cut by 1 base and J by 2 bases, with 8 bases left in between. CDR3 length: 13 amino acids. The CDR3 protein is CSVEGTANTEAFF. The CDR3 nucleotides read TGCAGCGTTGAAGGGACGGCTAACACTGAAGCTTTCTTT.

V and J are TRBV6-2 or TRBV6-3 and TRBJ2-1; D is perhaps TRBD1 or TRBD2 (5 bases each). Germline V gene lookup returns CDR1 MNHEY and CDR2 SVGEGT. The CDR3 spans 13 residues. V was trimmed by 4 bases and J by 3 bases, leaving 7 bases between them. The CDR3 DNA reads as TGTGCCAGCAGTTGGGACCACTACAATGAGCAGTTCTTC. Protein product: CASSWDHYNEQFF.

This clonotype has ten or more counts. V usage is TRBV29-1 and J usage is TRBJ2-7; TRBD1 matches 10 bases. The CDR3 has 14 amino acids. Germline CDR1 is SQVTM and CDR2 is ANQGSEA. V trimming: 4 bases; J trimming: 2 bases; junction bases outside the gene matches: 5. The CDR3 region is CSVGGTGAAYEQYF. CDR3 DNA: TGCAGCGTTGGTGGGACAGGGGCCGCCTACGAGCAGTACTTC.

This chain joins TRBV24-1 and TRBJ2-2; D is possibly TRBD2 (6 bases). The CDR3 extends over 14 amino acids. The germline V and J ends were trimmed by 8 bases and 5 bases, with 14 bases remaining between them. The germline V gene encodes CDR1 KGHDR and CDR2 SFDVKD. The CDR3 region is CATTGETKTGELFF. CDR3 nucleotides: TGTGCCACCACGGGGGAGACAAAAACCGGGGAGCTGTTTTTT.

V and J are TRBV2 and TRBJ1-2, with a weak D call TRBD1 (5 bases). Per germline, CDR1 SNHLY and CDR2 FYNNEI. The CDR3 extends over 13 amino acids. Trimming removed 6 bases from V and 14 bases from J, with 22 bases in between. The CDR3: CASRRSGTVVRTF. The CDR3 bases are TGTGCCAGCAGACGATCCGGGACGGTCGTGAGAACCTTC.

This clonotype occurred many times. The chain couples TRBV29-1 to TRBJ1-1, with 8 bases lining up with TRBD1. This CDR3 contains 15 residues. V lost 4 bases, J lost 0 bases, and 7 bases stayed unmatched. Germline assignment: CDR1 SQVTM and CDR2 ANQGSEA. This chain's CDR3 is CSVGDSDRVNTEAFF. CDR3 coding DNA: TGCAGCGTTGGTGACTCGGACAGGGTGAACACTGAAGCTTTCTTT.

This clonotype has ten or more counts. The J gene is TRBJ2-7, the V gene TRBV29-1, with 7 bases aligning to TRBD2. Germline V gene data show CDR1 as SQVTM and CDR2 as ANQGSEA. CDR3 size: 12 residues. The junction had 6 bases not matched to a gene; V was cut back by 3 bases and J by 7 bases. Here the CDR3 DNA reads TGCAGCGTTGATTGGGCCGGGAGGGAGCAGTACTTC. This translates into CSVDWAGREQYF.

This clonotype showed up just a few times. This chain joins TRBV12-3 or TRBV12-4 and TRBJ2-2; TRBD1 matches 8 bases. The CDR3 contains 15 residues. V dropped 4 bases and J dropped 3; count of bases not matched to a gene: 4. The CDR3 nucleotides read TGTGCCAGCAGTTCGTCGGACAGGGACACCGGGGAGCTGTTTTTT. Its protein product is CASSSSDRDTGELFF.

The J gene is TRBJ2-1, the V gene TRBV5-1; TRBD2 agrees at 13 bases. Germline trimming cut 5 bases from V and 3 bases from J; bases unmatched to any gene: 5. This CDR3 region has 16 residues. Germline CDR1 SGHRS, CDR2 YFSETQ. In DNA form, the CDR3 reads TGCGCCAGCAGTTGGACTAGCGGGAGCCTCTACAATGAGCAGTTCTTC. Protein product: CASSWTSGSLYNEQFF.

This clonotype was observed many times. The genes are TRBV7-9 and TRBJ2-3, with TRBD1 identical over 9 bases. This CDR3 has 15 residues. Per germline, CDR1 SEHNR and CDR2 FQNEAQ (reference sequence). Losses at the gene ends were 6 bases for V and 1 base for J; bases not matched to a gene: 5. As DNA, the CDR3 is TGTGCCAGCAGGGGGGGACAGGGAGGCACAGATACGCAGTATTTT. Translating gives CASRGGQGGTDTQYF.

At least ten counts were recorded for this clonotype. The V call is TRBV29-1, the J call TRBJ2-5; D gene ambiguous. V gave up 2 bases and J gave up 6 bases, with 13 bases separating them. The CDR3 has 13 residues. Germline V CDR1 and CDR2: SQVTM, ANQGSEA. This CDR3 reads CSVERLDRKTQYF. The CDR3 nucleotides are TGCAGCGTTGAACGGCTAGATAGGAAGACCCAGTACTTC.

This rearrangement joins TRBV5-1 to TRBJ2-7; 7 bases match TRBD2. The germline V gene encodes CDR1 SGHRS and CDR2 YFSETQ. This CDR3 spans 18 amino acids. Trimming at V came to 2 bases and at J to 3 bases, leaving 17 bases not matched to a gene. CDR3 nucleotides: TGCGCCAGCAGCTTCCTTGGTTGGGAAGCGGGATATCTCTACGAGCAGTACTTC. Protein product: CASSFLGWEAGYLYEQYF.

This clonotype has just a few counts. The rearrangement uses TRBV7-9 and TRBJ2-3; D possibly uses TRBD1 or TRBD2 (5 bases each). CDR1 SEHNR and CDR2 FQNEAQ come from the germline V gene (reference sequence). The CDR3 runs to 14 residues. V shed 8 bases and J shed 2 bases, with 14 bases lying between them. DNA of the CDR3: TGTGCCAGCCTTGGGGGTGGAGCCACAGATACGCAGTATTTT. Translating it yields CASLGGGATDTQYF.

The chain joins TRBV9 to TRBJ1-4; 7 bases are a match to TRBD1. J lost 7 bases, V lost 1 base, and 4 bases had no gene match. This CDR3 is 14 amino acids long. The germline V gene has CDR1 SGDLS and CDR2 YYNGEE. CDR3 in amino acids: CASSVTAGGEKLFF. The DNA of the CDR3 is TGTGCCAGCAGCGTAACGGCAGGGGGTGAAAAACTGTTTTTT. The full variable domain, its missing parts supplied by reference TRBV9 and TRBJ1-4, is DSGVTQTPKHLITATGQRVTLRCSPRSGDLSVYWYQQSLDQGLQFLIQYYNGEERAKGNILERFSAQQFPDLHSELNLSSLELGDSALYFCASSVTAGGEKLFFGSGTQLSVL.

The gene calls are TRBV12-5 and TRBJ2-1; 13 positions agree with TRBD2. With V trimmed by 4 bases and J by 7 bases, 4 bases remained unmatched. The CDR3 spans 15 residues. Per germline, CDR1 LGHNT and CDR2 FRNRAP. The CDR3 spells CASGSGLAGVNEQFF. The CDR3 nucleotides are TGTGCTAGTGGTTCCGGACTAGCGGGAGTTAATGAGCAGTTCTTC.

In its sample, this clonotype was seen a few times. The chain recombines TRBV7-2 with TRBJ1-6, with 9 bases identical to TRBD1. The germline gives CDR1 SGHTA, CDR2 FQGNSA. CDR3 length: 15 residues. The trim removed 5 bases at V and 7 bases at J, leaving 6 bases unmatched. The CDR3 bases are TGTGCCAGCAGCCAGGGACAGGGAATCAATTCACCCCTCCACTTT. This gives the protein CASSQGQGINSPLHF.

This clonotype has a handful of counts. This sequence joins TRBV5-1 and TRBJ2-7; D perhaps matches TRBD2 (5 bases). Trimming removed 5 bases at V and 3 bases at J, with 21 bases between. The CDR3 consists of 16 residues. Germline V gene data show CDR1 as SGHRS and CDR2 as YFSETQ. CDR3 region: CASRGLGEGHDYEQYF. The CDR3, as DNA: TGCGCCAGCAGAGGACTGGGCGAAGGGCATGACTACGAGCAGTACTTC.

This clonotype was counted between two and nine times. This chain uses TRBV12-3 or TRBV12-4 with TRBJ1-2; D is uncertain. The CDR3 covers 13 residues. The V gene lost 4 bases and the J gene lost 4 bases, with 10 bases spanning the gap. CDR3 DNA: TGTGCCAGCAGTTCCGGGCCCATCTATGGCTACACCTTC. Residues: CASSSGPIYGYTF.